This entry lists 20 T cell receptor beta chains sequenced from one sample in a study of T cells in Graves' hyperthyroidism and ophthalmopathy. TCR beta CDR3 region amplification was performed from RNA transcripts. First-round RT-PCR targeting the TCR CDR3 was performed with the HTBI primer set. TCRdb re-called the multiplex PCR reads through MiXCR, storing one row per CDR3 protein. Of 560,000 or so distinct CDR3 sequences in the sample, 35% to 55% were seen once. Sample: peripheral blood or thyroid tissue (not recorded which). These receptors all stem from a woman aged 18-29 years with Graves' hyperthyroidism.

V gene TRBV25-1 combines with J gene TRBJ2-7; D might be TRBD1 (6 bases). Germline V gene data show CDR1 as MGHDK and CDR2 as SYGVNS. The CDR3 extends over 12 amino acids. The ends were cut back, 4 bases at V and 5 bases at J, with 9 bases in the middle. CDR3 protein: CASSVGGNEQYF. DNA for the CDR3: TGTGCCAGCAGTGTAGGGGGTAACGAGCAGTACTTC.

This clonotype was seen more than once but under ten times. This chain links TRBV2 with TRBJ1-2; 9 bases match TRBD1. From germline, CDR1 is SNHLY and CDR2 FYNNEI. This CDR3 has 13 residues. CDR3 sequence reads: CATIRTGDYGYTF. The CDR3 coding sequence is TGTGCTACGATCAGGACAGGGGACTATGGCTACACCTTC.

This clonotype was seen a few times. This chain joins TRBV7-8 and TRBJ2-5; no definite D call. This CDR3 has 14 amino acids. The V gene lost 1 base and the J gene lost 3 bases, with 9 bases spanning the gap. The V gene's germline CDR1 is SGHVS and CDR2 FQNEAQ. In DNA form, the CDR3 reads TGTGCCAGCAGCTTAGAACTCCTCGAAGAGACCCAGTACTTC. As protein: CASSLELLEETQYF.

This clonotype has at least ten counts. This chain joins TRBV7-6 and TRBJ1-3; no definite D call. Trimming took 5 bases from V and 2 from J, leaving 10 bases between them. Germline CDR1 is SGHVS and CDR2 is FNYEAQ. The CDR3 loop spans 14 amino acids. The CDR3 sequence is CASSETGAGNTIYF. The CDR3 region has the DNA TGTGCCAGCAGCGAGACCGGGGCTGGAAACACCATATATTTT.

This clonotype was detected only a few times. The chain employs TRBV7-3 and TRBJ1-5; 7 bases line up with TRBD1. The CDR3 contains 18 residues. From germline, CDR1 is SGHTA and CDR2 FQGTGA. J was trimmed by 4 bases and V by 7 bases; bases with no gene match: 19. This CDR3 is CASTRRITEDRENQPQHF. CDR3 sequence (DNA): TGTGCCAGCACCCGACGCATCACGGAAGACAGGGAGAATCAGCCCCAGCATTTT. The full variable domain, in which reference TRBV7-3 and TRBJ1-5 provide the parts outside the CDR3, is GAGVSQTPSNKVTEKGKYVELRCDPISGHTALYWYRQSLGQGPEFLIYFQGTGAADDSGLPNDRFFAVRPEGSVSTLKIQRTERGDSAVYLCASTRRITEDRENQPQHFGDGTRLSIL.

This chain connects TRBV3-1 to TRBJ2-7, with D perhaps assigned TRBD1 or TRBD2 (5 bases each). This CDR3 contains 11 residues. Trimming took off 6 bases at V and 5 bases at J, with 8 bases between the two ends. Germline CDR1 reads LGHDT; CDR2 reads YNNKEL (reference sequence). CDR3 protein: CASRQGDEQYF. The CDR3 DNA reads as TGTGCCAGCAGGCAGGGAGACGAGCAGTACTTC.

The table lists this clonotype with many counts. The J gene is TRBJ1-6, the V gene TRBV2; 10 bases map to TRBD1. Germline V gene sequence: CDR1 SNHLY, CDR2 FYNNEI. The CDR3 length is 15 residues. Trimming at V came to 4 bases and at J to 10 bases, leaving 7 bases not matched to a gene. The CDR3 spells CASSGRDRGSSPLHF. DNA for the CDR3: TGTGCCAGCAGTGGCCGGGACAGGGGTTCATCACCCCTCCACTTT.

This clonotype showed up many times. The chain combines TRBV20-1 with TRBJ2-7, with TRBD1 identical over 9 bases. J was trimmed by 2 bases and V by 6 bases; bases with no gene match: 5. Germline V CDR1 and CDR2: DFQATT, SNEGSKA (reference sequence). This CDR3 spans 13 amino acids. Written as DNA, the CDR3 is TGCAGTGCCAGGACAGGGGCAACCTACGAGCAGTACTTC. It codes for CSARTGATYEQYF.

This clonotype appeared a few times. V gene TRBV20-1 combines with J gene TRBJ1-5, with a weak D call TRBD1 (5 bases). The ends were cut back, 2 bases at V and 5 bases at J, with 13 bases in the middle. Germline V gene sequence: CDR1 DFQATT, CDR2 SNEGSKA (reference sequence). The CDR3 totals 14 residues. CDR3 protein: CSARKGRVDQPQHF. The CDR3 nucleotides read TGCAGTGCTAGAAAGGGGAGGGTGGATCAGCCCCAGCATTTT.

The chain links TRBV12-3 or TRBV12-4 to TRBJ1-4, with a tentative D call TRBD1 (5 bases). The V gene lost 6 bases and the J gene lost 4 bases, with 15 bases spanning the gap. CDR3 length: 15 amino acids. In nucleotides, the CDR3 is TGTGCCAGCAGCCGGGGGACCGTCCATAATGAAAAACTGTTTTTT. Amino acids: CASSRGTVHNEKLFF.

This sequence joins TRBV9 and TRBJ2-2, with D possibly being TRBD2 (7 bases). The CDR3 is made up of 15 amino acids. Deletions cut 3 bases from V and 4 bases from J, with 13 bases between. Germline loops: CDR1 SGDLS, CDR2 YYNGEE. The CDR3 here is CASSAGGQPTGELFF. DNA of the CDR3: TGTGCCAGCAGCGCCGGGGGGCAGCCCACCGGGGAGCTGTTTTTT.

Note on this clonotype: It may be a read error: a sequence one base away is much more abundant. This chain connects TRBV29-1 to TRBJ1-2; D not resolved. V was pared by 2 bases and J by 4 bases, with 5 bases between. The CDR3 is 11 amino acids. Germline V CDR1 and CDR2: SQVTM, ANQGSEA. DNA for the CDR3: TGCAGCGTTGAAAGGAGCTATGGCTACACCTTC. This gives the protein CSVERSYGYTF.

V gene TRBV6-5 combines with J gene TRBJ2-7, with a tentative D call TRBD1 (6 bases). Germline CDR1 MNHEY, CDR2 SVGAGI. The CDR3 extends over 14 amino acids. Deletions cut 4 bases from V and 3 bases from J, with 13 bases between. As DNA, the CDR3 is TGTGCCAGCAGTTCCCAGGGGATTGTCTACGAGCAGTACTTC. It translates to CASSSQGIVYEQYF.

This chain connects TRBV29-1 to TRBJ1-2, with TRBD1 as a possible D gene (5 bases). CDR3 size: 13 residues. Germline values: CDR1 SQVTM, CDR2 ANQGSEA. The ends were cut back, 6 bases at V and 2 bases at J, with 13 bases in the middle. The CDR3 bases are TGCAGCGTCCGGGGACCGGAAAACTATGGCTACACCTTC. Its protein product is CSVRGPENYGYTF.

This clonotype has just a few counts. The chain recombines TRBV19 with TRBJ1-1, with TRBD1 as a possible D gene (5 bases). In germline, CDR1 is LNHDA, CDR2 SQIVND (reference sequence). The CDR3 covers 17 residues. V was cut by 3 bases and J by 0 bases, with 17 bases left in between. CDR3 nucleotide sequence: TGTGCCAGTAGTATCCGTAGGGGTTCGGCAATGAACACTGAAGCTTTCTTT. It specifies CASSIRRGSAMNTEAFF.

This clonotype was seen many times. J is TRBJ1-2 and V is TRBV10-3, with D possibly being TRBD1 (5 bases). The CDR3 covers 13 residues. V lost 4 bases and J 5 bases, leaving 11 bases between the germline ends. Germline CDR1 and CDR2: ENHRY and SYGVKD. In nucleotides, the CDR3 is TGTGCCATCAGTGTCGACAGTCTGTATGGCTACACCTTC. Its translation is CAISVDSLYGYTF.

The chain recombines TRBV12-3 or TRBV12-4 with TRBJ1-1; TRBD1 aligns across 9 bases. With 5 bases clipped from V and 8 bases from J, the junction kept 6 bases outside the gene matches. The CDR3 is made up of 13 amino acids. The CDR3 bases are TGTGCCAGCAGTGACAGGGGGGTAGTAGAAGCTTTCTTT. Amino acid sequence: CASSDRGVVEAFF.

This clonotype came up many times. CDR3 bases: TGTGCCAGCAGCTCGCCGGGCCGTCCGGCGACTGAAGCTTTCTTT. This encodes CASSSPGRPATEAFF. The chain combines TRBV7-9 with TRBJ1-1; D is uncertain. The V end was cut by 4 bases, the J end by 5 bases, with 17 bases between. The length of the CDR3 is 15 residues. CDR1 and CDR2 from the germline V gene are SEHNR and FQNEAQ (reference sequence).

In DNA, the CDR3 is TGTGCCAGCAGCTCCCGGGACCGGGGGACCGGGGAGCTGTTTTTT. Translated, it gives CASSSRDRGTGELFF. The genes are TRBV7-9 and TRBJ2-2; perhaps TRBD2 as D (6 bases). Trimming removed 4 bases from V and 5 bases from J, with 14 bases in between. The CDR3 has 15 residues. CDR1 and CDR2 (germline): SEHNR, FQNEAQ (reference sequence).

The J gene is TRBJ2-2, the V gene TRBV10-3; weak D call: TRBD1 (5 bases). The CDR3 spans 12 residues. V was trimmed by 6 bases and J by 10 bases, leaving 12 bases between them. Germline loops: CDR1 ENHRY, CDR2 SYGVKD. The CDR3 coding sequence is TGTGCCATCAGAGAGACCAGGGTGGAGCTGTTTTTT. The encoded protein is CAIRETRVELFF.